This TCR beta chain derives from a study of regulatory T cells in long-lasting Graves disease. Overall study context: Patients with persistent Graves' disease had over 5 years of antithyroid drugs and persistent TSH receptor antibodies. The study's findings and limits: There was favoring of TRBV28, TRBJ1-2 and TRBJ2-5 in persistent disease.

This clonotype was observed many times. The target antigen is unknown. Indicated time point: persistent/refractory GD, antithyroid drugs over 5 years with positive TRAb. Preparation of the TCR library used RNA extracted from PBMCs. An endocrinology unit in Xi'an, China, supplied the patients. Trimming took 3 bases from V and 8 from J; bases not matched to a gene: 9. CDR1 SGHRS and CDR2 YFSETQ come from the germline V gene. This CDR3 has 15 residues. Relying on iRepertoire HTBI primers and Arm-PCR of CDR3 regions, the team built TCR beta libraries. Per the original data handling: The identification of 50 to 65 TRBV and 11 to 15 TRBJ segments was made across samples. A single record per CDR3 protein comes from TCRdb applying MiXCR to the multiplex PCR reads. The V and J calls here are based on TCRdb, not the publication. The sample yields more than 350,000 distinct CDR3 sequences, roughly 23% seen once.

V and J are TRBV5-1 and TRBJ1-4; TRBD1 aligns across 8 bases. Here the sequenced sample was peripheral blood mononuclear cells (PBMCs), taken when the disease was refractory, from a patient treated with antithyroid drugs. The sequence was collected from a female donor with Graves disease. CDR3 region: CASSSDAGGSEKLFF. The CDR3 DNA is TGCGCCAGCAGCTCCGATGCAGGGGGCTCCGAAAAACTGTTTTTT.